This is a list of T cell receptor beta chains from one sample in a study of identical twins. TCRdb redid the calling of the 5' RACE reads with MiXCR, one entry per CDR3 protein. The table records over 550,000 distinct CDR3 sequences, just over 7% of them present only once. This sample also belongs to another study, concerning yellow fever vaccine responses in identical twins.

Input material: PBMCs. These receptor sequences come from a woman younger than 35 in good health. Both conserved end residues are part of each CDR3. D genes are given only for firm matches. Clone size is given for some rows only: seen once, a few or many times, or a class if the clone is expanded.

>few|TRBJ2-7|TRBV15|TRBD2
CATSRDRVSGTYYEQYF
TGTGCCACCAGCAGAGATCGGGTTAGCGGGACTTACTACGAGCAGTACTTC
>many|TRBJ2-2|TRBV12-3/TRBV12-4|TRBD2
CASSLGTSGANTGELFF
TGTGCCAGCAGTTTAGGGACTAGCGGGGCGAACACCGGGGAGCTGTTTTTT
>few|TRBJ1-1|TRBV3-1|NA
CASSQNSQNTEAFF
TGTGCCAGCAGCCAAAACAGCCAAAACACTGAAGCTTTCTTT
>many|TRBJ2-5|TRBV5-1|NA
CASSLSSGHNQETQYF
TGCGCCAGCAGCTTGAGCTCGGGACACAACCAAGAGACCCAGTACTTC
>NA|TRBJ2-5|TRBV5-5|NA
CASSLEAGLQETQYF
TGTGCCAGCAGCTTGGAGGCAGGACTACAAGAGACCCAGTACTTC
>few|TRBJ1-1|TRBV12-3/TRBV12-4|NA
CASREQGIVNTEAFF
TGTGCCAGCAGGGAACAGGGAATAGTGAACACTGAAGCTTTCTTT
>NA|TRBJ2-7|TRBV12-3/TRBV12-4|NA
CASSPTTGGGYEQYF
TGTGCCAGCAGTCCAACTACCGGGGGCGGGTACGAGCAGTACTTC
>few|TRBJ2-2|TRBV15|TRBD1
CATSRTGITGELFF
TGTGCCACCAGCAGGACAGGGATCACCGGGGAGCTGTTTTTT
>few|TRBJ2-2|TRBV5-5|TRBD1
CASSLGTGGGSTGELFF
TGTGCCAGCAGCTTGGGCACAGGGGGAGGTAGCACCGGGGAGCTGTTTTTT
>once|TRBJ1-6|TRBV20-1|NA
CSAPPTDGVSPLHF
TGCAGTGCCCCCCCCACCGACGGGGTTTCACCCCTCCACTTT
>NA|TRBJ2-3|TRBV10-3|NA
CAISELLDTQYF
TGTGCCATCAGTGAGCTACTGGATACGCAGTATTTT
>many|TRBJ1-1|TRBV21-1|NA
CASSIKLRNTEAFF
TGTGCCAGCAGCATAAAATTACGAAACACTGAAGCTTTCTTT
>few|TRBJ2-5|TRBV18|NA
CASSPPASETQYF
TGTGCCAGCTCACCACCGGCTTCAGAGACCCAGTACTTC
>few|TRBJ2-3|TRBV27|NA
CASSIDFAGASTDTQYF
TGTGCCAGCAGTATCGACTTCGCGGGGGCTAGCACAGATACGCAGTATTTT
>many|TRBJ1-2|TRBV12-3/TRBV12-4|TRBD1
CASTSGQGYGYTF
TGTGCCAGCACCTCGGGACAGGGCTATGGCTACACCTTC
>few|TRBJ2-1|TRBV3-1|TRBD2
CASSQESSGSSYNEQFF
TGTGCCAGCAGCCAAGAGTCTAGCGGGAGTAGCTACAATGAGCAGTTCTTC
>NA|TRBJ2-3|TRBV5-1|TRBD2
CASSLAGGASTDTQYF
TGCGCCAGCAGCTTGGCCGGGGGGGCTAGCACAGATACGCAGTATTTT
>few|TRBJ1-5|TRBV20-1|NA
CSARDQTPYQPQHF
TGCAGTGCTAGAGATCAAACACCTTATCAGCCCCAGCATTTT
>NA|TRBJ2-5|TRBV7-9|TRBD1
CASSFPRGQETQYF
TGTGCCAGCAGCTTCCCCAGGGGGCAAGAGACCCAGTACTTC
>NA|TRBJ1-1|TRBV6-2/TRBV6-3|NA
CASSTGGHTEAFF
TGTGCCAGCAGTACGGGGGGGCACACTGAAGCTTTCTTT
>many|TRBJ1-2|TRBV7-2|NA
CASSLDGGLGLYGYTF
TGTGCCAGCAGCTTAGACGGGGGTCTGGGCTTGTATGGCTACACCTTC
>many|TRBJ2-3|TRBV12-3/TRBV12-4|NA
CASSLGSRGAQYF
TGTGCCAGCAGTTTAGGGTCCCGGGGAGCGCAGTATTTT
>few|TRBJ1-1|TRBV5-1|TRBD1
CASSPAGGANTEAFF
TGCGCCAGCAGCCCGGCAGGGGGGGCCAACACTGAAGCTTTCTTT
>NA|TRBJ1-2|TRBV10-3|NA
CAISESAGTAF
TGTGCCATCAGTGAGTCGGCAGGGACCGCCTTC
>NA|TRBJ2-1|TRBV5-2|NA
CASNNPGTSGRAGYNEQFF
TGTGCCAGCAACAACCCCGGGACTAGCGGGAGGGCTGGCTACAATGAGCAGTTCTTC
>NA|TRBJ2-3|TRBV11-1|NA
CASSNGQKADTQYF
TGTGCCAGCAGTAATGGGCAGAAAGCAGATACGCAGTATTTT
>few|TRBJ2-2|TRBV15|NA
CATSREGDTGELFF
TGTGCCACCAGCAGAGAGGGGGACACCGGGGAGCTGTTTTTT
>NA|TRBJ1-1|TRBV5-1|NA
CASSLARGRNTEAFF
TGCGCCAGCAGCTTGGCCAGGGGACGCAACACTGAAGCTTTCTTT
>NA|TRBJ2-1|TRBV7-6|NA
CASSLASRGSKTGNEQFF
TGTGCCAGCAGCTTAGCGAGCAGGGGTAGTAAGACCGGGAATGAGCAGTTCTTC
>few|TRBJ1-2|TRBV10-3|NA
CAIRDISNYGYTF
TGTGCCATCAGGGACATCTCTAACTATGGCTACACCTTC
>few|TRBJ2-7|TRBV27|NA
CASRLGLDSYEQYF
TGTGCCAGCCGTTTGGGGCTAGACTCCTACGAGCAGTACTTC
>few|TRBJ1-1|TRBV5-5|NA
CASSFLSGGVAEAFF
TGTGCCAGCAGCTTTCTTTCGGGAGGGGTAGCTGAAGCTTTCTTT
>NA|TRBJ1-5|TRBV7-8|TRBD1
CASSLYGQDASNQPQHF
TGTGCCAGCAGCCTCTATGGACAGGATGCTAGCAATCAGCCCCAGCATTTT